The following is a TCR beta chain sequence with its context. Sequencing used immunoSEQ multiplex PCR; TCRdb keeps in-frame clones, though not all of them. The repertoire holds over 85,000 clones, with 75% to 95% as singletons. Germline CDR1 MNHEY, CDR2 SMNVEV (reference sequence). The CDR3 has 8 amino acids. This sample stems from a study of OX40 agonist ivuxolimab in advanced cancers. The source is an adult with an advanced solid tumor such as melanoma, head and neck, liver or kidney cancer. This sequence joins TRBV27 and TRBJ1-2; perhaps TRBD1 as D (6 bases). The material sequenced was CD4+ or CD8+ T cells sorted from blood, taken in a trial of the OX40 agonist ivuxolimab. DNA for the CDR3: TGTGGAGGGGGGGGCTACACCTTC. Amino acids: CGGGGYTF.